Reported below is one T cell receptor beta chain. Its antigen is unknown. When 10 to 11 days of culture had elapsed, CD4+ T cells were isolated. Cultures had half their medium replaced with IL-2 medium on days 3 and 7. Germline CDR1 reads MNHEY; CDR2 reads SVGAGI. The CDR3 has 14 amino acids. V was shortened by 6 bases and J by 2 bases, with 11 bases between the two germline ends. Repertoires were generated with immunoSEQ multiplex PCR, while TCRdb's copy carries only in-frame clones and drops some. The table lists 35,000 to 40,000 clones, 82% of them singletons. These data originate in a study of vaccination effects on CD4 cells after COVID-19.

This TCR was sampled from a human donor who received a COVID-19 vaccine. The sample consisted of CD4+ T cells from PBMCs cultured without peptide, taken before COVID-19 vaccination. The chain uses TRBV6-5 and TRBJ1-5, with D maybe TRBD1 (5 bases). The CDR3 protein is CASRHQQGNQPQHF. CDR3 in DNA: TGTGCCAGCAGGCACCAACAGGGCAATCAGCCCCAGCATTTT.